This T cell receptor beta chain comes out of a study of cytomegalovirus exposure and HLA in healthy donors. Study as a whole: Approximately 190 million T cells yielded 120 million or so unique TCR beta sequences, as an earlier analysis found.

About this clone: Its antigen is still unknown.

The PCR was carried out with 60 Vbeta primers and 13 Jbeta primers. Generated by immunoSEQ multiplex PCR, the TCRdb table keeps only in-frame clones and is missing some. Of 210,000 or so clones detected, 70% to 80% appear once; the ten largest clones hold over 2%. Findings and limits, study-wide: Cytomegalovirus association was listed for roughly 160 TCR beta chains. Relative to the approximately 680-donor mean, N-insertions were reportedly fewer in an Asian-associated ancestry cluster in a later analysis.

This cohort consisted of healthy bone marrow donors. The sequence was collected from a woman aged 30 to 39 in good health and CMV-seropositive. Sample: PBMCs.

The CDR3 DNA sequence: TGTGCCAGCAGTGAAGCGACAGGACAGTATGGCTACACCTTC. It codes for CASSEATGQYGYTF. V gene TRBV6-1 combines with J gene TRBJ1-2; D is perhaps TRBD1 (6 bases). Trimming cost V 0 bases and J 5 bases, with 10 bases left between them. The CDR3 totals 14 residues. CDR1 MNHNS and CDR2 SASEGT come from the germline V gene.